The sequence of this T cell receptor (beta chain) was determined in a study of blood T cell repertoires in COVID-19. Generated by immunoSEQ multiplex PCR, the TCRdb table keeps only in-frame clones and is missing some. In the table there are about 230,000 clones, 84% of which are singletons. The V gene end was trimmed by 3 bases and the J gene end by 7 bases; junction bases not matched to a gene: 1. The CDR3 runs 13 residues. The germline CDR1 and CDR2 sequences are SGHTA and FQGTGA. The V gene is TRBV7-3, the J gene TRBJ2-1; 9 positions match TRBD1. Sequenced: PBMCs or T cells enriched from blood (not recorded which). This sequence originates from a man between 60 and 75 years old who had recovered from COVID-19. In DNA form, the CDR3 reads TGTGCCAGCAGCTTCGGACAGGGGAATGAGCAGTTCTTC. Encoded protein: CASSFGQGNEQFF.